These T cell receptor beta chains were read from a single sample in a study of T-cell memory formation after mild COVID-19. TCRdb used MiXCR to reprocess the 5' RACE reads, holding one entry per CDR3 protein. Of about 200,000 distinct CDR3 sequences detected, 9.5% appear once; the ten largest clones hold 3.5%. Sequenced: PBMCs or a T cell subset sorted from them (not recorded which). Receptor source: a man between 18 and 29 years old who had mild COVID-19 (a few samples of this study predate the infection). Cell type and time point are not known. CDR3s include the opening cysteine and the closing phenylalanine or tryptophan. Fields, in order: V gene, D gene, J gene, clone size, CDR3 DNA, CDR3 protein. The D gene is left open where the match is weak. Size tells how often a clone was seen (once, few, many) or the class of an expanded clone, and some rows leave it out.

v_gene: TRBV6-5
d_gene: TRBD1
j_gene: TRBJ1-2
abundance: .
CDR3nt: TGTGCCAGCAGCAGAGGGACAGGGGTTCGTGGCTACACCTTC
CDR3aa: CASSRGTGVRGYTF

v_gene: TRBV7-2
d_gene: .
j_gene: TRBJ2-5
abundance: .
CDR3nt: TGTGCCAGCAGCCTAAGTGGACGGAACCAAGAGACCCAGTACTTC
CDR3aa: CASSLSGRNQETQYF

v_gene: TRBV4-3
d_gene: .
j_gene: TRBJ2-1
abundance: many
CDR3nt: TGCGCCAGCAGCCAAGAACCAGGGACCTACAATGAGCAGTTCTTC
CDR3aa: CASSQEPGTYNEQFF

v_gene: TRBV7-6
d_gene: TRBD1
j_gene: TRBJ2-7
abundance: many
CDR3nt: TGTGCCAGCAGCCCCGTGACAGGGCGTACCTACGAGCAGTACTTC
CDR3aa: CASSPVTGRTYEQYF

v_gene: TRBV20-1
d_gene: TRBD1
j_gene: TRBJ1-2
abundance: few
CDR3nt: TGCAGTGCTAGAGTTACAGGGGGCGGCTATGGCTACACCTTC
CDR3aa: CSARVTGGGYGYTF

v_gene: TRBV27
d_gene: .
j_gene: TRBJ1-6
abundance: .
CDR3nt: TGTGCCAGCAGTTGGGTCAGGGGCTATAATTCACCCCTCCACTTT
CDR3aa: CASSWVRGYNSPLHF

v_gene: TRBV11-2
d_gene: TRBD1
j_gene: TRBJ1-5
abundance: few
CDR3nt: TGTGCCAGCAGCTTAGGGGACAGGGGGCGGAATCAGCCCCAGCATTTT
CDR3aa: CASSLGDRGRNQPQHF

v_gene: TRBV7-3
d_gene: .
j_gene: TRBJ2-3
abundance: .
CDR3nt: TGTGCCAGCAGCTTAATTGGCGGTGCCGCCGGTTCGCAGTATTTT
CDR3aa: CASSLIGGAAGSQYF

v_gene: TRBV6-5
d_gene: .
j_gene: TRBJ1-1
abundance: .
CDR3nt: TGTGCCAGCAGTTATCTGACAGGTGACACTGAAGCTTTCTTT
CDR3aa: CASSYLTGDTEAFF

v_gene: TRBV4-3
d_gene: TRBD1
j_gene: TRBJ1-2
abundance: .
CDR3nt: TGCGCCAGCAGCCAAGATCCCGGACAGGGATTCTATGGCTACACCTTC
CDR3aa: CASSQDPGQGFYGYTF

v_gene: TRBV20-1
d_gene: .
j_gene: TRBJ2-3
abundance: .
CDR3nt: TGCAGTGCTAGAGAAGGGGGCGAGCGGGGGGATACGCAGTATTTT
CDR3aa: CSAREGGERGDTQYF

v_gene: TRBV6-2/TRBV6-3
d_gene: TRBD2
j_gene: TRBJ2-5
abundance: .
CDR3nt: TGTGCCAGCAGACGAGGCGTCCTAGCGGGGGAGCAAGAGACCCAGTACTTC
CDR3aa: CASRRGVLAGEQETQYF

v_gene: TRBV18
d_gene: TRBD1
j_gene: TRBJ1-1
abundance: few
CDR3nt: TGTGCCAGCTCCCCGGGACAGGGGGCGACTGAAGCTTTCTTT
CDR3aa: CASSPGQGATEAFF

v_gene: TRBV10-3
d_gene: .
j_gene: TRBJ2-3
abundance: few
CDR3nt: TGTGCCATCAGTGAGATGCTACAGCTTGTCACAGATACGCAGTATTTT
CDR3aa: CAISEMLQLVTDTQYF

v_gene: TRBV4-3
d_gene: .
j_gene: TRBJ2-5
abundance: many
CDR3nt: TGCGCCAGCAGCCAAGAAACGGGGAGTACTCAAGAGACCCAGTACTTC
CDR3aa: CASSQETGSTQETQYF

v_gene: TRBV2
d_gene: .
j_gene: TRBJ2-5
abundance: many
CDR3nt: TGTGCCAGCAGCGGGTCTCTTGGGACCCAGTACTTC
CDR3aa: CASSGSLGTQYF

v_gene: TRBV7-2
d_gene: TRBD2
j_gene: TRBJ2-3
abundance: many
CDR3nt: TGTGCCAGCAGCTTAGCGCAAGCGGGGGGTACTTGGGCAGATACGCAGTATTTT
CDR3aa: CASSLAQAGGTWADTQYF

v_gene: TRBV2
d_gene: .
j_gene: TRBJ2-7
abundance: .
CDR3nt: TGTGCCAGCGGACGGGGGTCGGCCGACGAGCAGTACTTC
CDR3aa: CASGRGSADEQYF

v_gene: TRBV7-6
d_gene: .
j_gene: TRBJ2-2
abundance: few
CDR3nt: TGTGCCAGCAGCACGGACGCCGGGGAGCTGTTTTTT
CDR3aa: CASSTDAGELFF

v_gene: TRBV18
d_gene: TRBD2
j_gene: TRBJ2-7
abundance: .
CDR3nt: TGTGCCAGCTCACCACGCGGCGGGGGAAGGGACTACGAGCAGTACTTC
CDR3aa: CASSPRGGGRDYEQYF

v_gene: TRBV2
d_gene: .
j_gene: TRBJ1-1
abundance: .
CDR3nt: TGTGCCAGCACGGTGGATTTGAACACTGAAGCTTTCTTT
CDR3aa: CASTVDLNTEAFF

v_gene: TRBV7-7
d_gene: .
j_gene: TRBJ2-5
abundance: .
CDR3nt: TGTGCCAGCAGCGCGCTGGGCCTGGGCAACCAAGAGACCCAGTACTTC
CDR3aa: CASSALGLGNQETQYF

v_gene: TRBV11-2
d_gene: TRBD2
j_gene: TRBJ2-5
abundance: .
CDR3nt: TGTGCCAGCAGCTTAGGGTCACTAGCGGGGTACCAAGAGACCCAGTACTTC
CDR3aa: CASSLGSLAGYQETQYF

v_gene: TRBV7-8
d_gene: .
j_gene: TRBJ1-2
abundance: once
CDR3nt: TGTGCCAGCAGCTTAGGGGGGGCCCGGCACTATGGCTACACCTTC
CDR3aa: CASSLGGARHYGYTF

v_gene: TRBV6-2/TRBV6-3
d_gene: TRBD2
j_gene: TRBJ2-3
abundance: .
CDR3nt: TGTGCCAGCAGTTATAAGCGGGGGAATCCGTGGTATTTT
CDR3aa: CASSYKRGNPWYF

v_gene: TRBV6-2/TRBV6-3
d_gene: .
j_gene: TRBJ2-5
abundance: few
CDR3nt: TGTGCCAGCAGTTACGGGCTAGCGACGTACCAAGAGACCCAGTACTTC
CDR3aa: CASSYGLATYQETQYF

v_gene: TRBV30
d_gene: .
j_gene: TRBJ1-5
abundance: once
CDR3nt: TGTGCCTGGAGTGTACGGATAAATCAGCCCCAGCATTTT
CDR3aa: CAWSVRINQPQHF

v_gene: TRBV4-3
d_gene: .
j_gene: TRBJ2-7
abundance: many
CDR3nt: TGCGCCAGCAGCCAAGAAACGGGGTGGAACGAGCAGTACTTC
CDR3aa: CASSQETGWNEQYF

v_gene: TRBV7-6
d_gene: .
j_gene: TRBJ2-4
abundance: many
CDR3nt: TGTGCCAGCAGCCCGCTTAAGGGGCGGGTCACAGCAGGAGCCAAAAACATTCAGTACTTC
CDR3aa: CASSPLKGRVTAGAKNIQYF

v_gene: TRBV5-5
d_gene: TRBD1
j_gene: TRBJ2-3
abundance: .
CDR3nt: TGTGCCAGCAGCTTCCCAACAGGGGGTACAGATACGCAGTATTTT
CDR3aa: CASSFPTGGTDTQYF

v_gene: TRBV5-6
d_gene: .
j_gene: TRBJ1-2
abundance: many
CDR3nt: TGTGCCAGCAGCACCAGCTTTGGCTACACCTTC
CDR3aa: CASSTSFGYTF

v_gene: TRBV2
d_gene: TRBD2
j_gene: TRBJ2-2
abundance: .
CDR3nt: TGTGCCAGCACATCACTAGGAGGGACTAGCGTCGGGGAGCTGTTTTTT
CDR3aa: CASTSLGGTSVGELFF

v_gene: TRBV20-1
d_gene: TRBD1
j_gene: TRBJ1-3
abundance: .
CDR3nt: TGCAGTGCTAGAGACCCGACAGGGTCCGGAAACACCATATATTTT
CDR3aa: CSARDPTGSGNTIYF

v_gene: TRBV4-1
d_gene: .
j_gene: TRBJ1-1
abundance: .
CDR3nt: TGCGCCAGCAGCCAAGAAGGGGTGCGTGGAAGAGAAGCTTTCTTT
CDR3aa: CASSQEGVRGREAFF

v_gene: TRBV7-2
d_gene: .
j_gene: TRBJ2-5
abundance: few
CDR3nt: TGTGCCAGCTACCAGGACAACCAAGAGACCCAGTACTTC
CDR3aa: CASYQDNQETQYF

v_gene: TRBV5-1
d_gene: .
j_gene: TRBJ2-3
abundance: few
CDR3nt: TGCGCCAGCAGCCCCGGACTTGGCGGGGAGAGCTATTATACGCAGTATTTT
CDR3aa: CASSPGLGGESYYTQYF